This TCR beta chain was sequenced for a study of T cells in Graves' hyperthyroidism and ophthalmopathy (dated by TCRdb to the late 2010s). Turning to the overall study: Peripheral blood samples were taken at the time of initial diagnosis, prior to any treatment. The 90 to 100 discovery patients were randomly divided into training and test sets at a 7:3 ratio. Whether ophthalmopathy could be predicted prospectively was tested in an independent validation cohort made up of under 20 hyperthyroidism patients plus 17 patients who later progressed to ophthalmopathy. To identify distinguishing TCR V-J signatures, a discovery cohort of about 100 patients was used, comprising some 43 with Graves' ophthalmopathy and roughly 60 with stable Graves' hyperthyroidism. Following sampling, methimazole starting at 30 mg daily was given to hyperthyroidism patients, and high-dose intravenous methylprednisolone was given to ophthalmopathy patients. The study also compared thyroid tissue and blood T-cell repertoires from 6 or 7 Graves' hyperthyroidism patients. TCR Vbeta CDR3 sequencing of approximately 140 peripheral blood samples (about 45 ophthalmopathy, roughly 72 hyperthyroidism and some 17 progressor patients) is reported in the paper. What the work shows at the level of the full study, not this receptor alone: A model built on a 13 V-J signature distinguished ophthalmopathy from stable hyperthyroidism, reaching over 85% sensitivity and under 84% specificity in cross-validation and 80%/75% in testing. During validation, the model predicted progression to ophthalmopathy a median of around six months ahead of onset, with roughly 65% sensitivity and about 75% specificity. No statistical method was used to fix the sample size in advance, and group allocation was not hidden from the investigators. Most expanded thyroid clonotypes (frequency above 0.001) were also detected in blood, suggesting blood repertoires may reflect thyroid immune responses.

Hyperthyroidism patients were newly diagnosed, had a disease duration of under 2 months, and were aged 18 to 65 years. Exclusion was applied to patients with uncontrolled infections, other autoimmune diseases, pregnancy or lactation. Clinical symptoms, serum thyroxine and TRAb, thyroid ultrasound, and orbital computed tomography formed the basis for the diagnoses. For progressor patients, blood was drawn at the first diagnosis of hyperthyroidism, before any ophthalmopathy symptoms had appeared. PBMCs were separated from 10 ml of fresh peripheral blood using Ficoll-Paque density gradient centrifugation. Progressor patients were defined as those initially diagnosed with Graves' hyperthyroidism in whom ophthalmopathy developed during follow-up. Trizol reagent was used to extract total RNA, and RNA quality was then checked on an Agilent 2100 Bioanalyzer. The TCR beta CDR3 regions were amplified from RNA transcripts. The first round of RT-PCR for the TCR CDR3 was performed with the HTBI primer set and the Qiagen OneStep RT-PCR kit. Libraries were constructed in a second round of multiplex PCR, after which size selection and purification were carried out. Sequencing of the libraries was done on an Illumina HiSeq2000 using paired-end 100 bp reads. Under the source paper's analysis protocol: SOAPnuke was used to process the raw data, throwing out any read that contained adapters or uncalled bases, had a mean Phred below 15, or lacked an exact constant-primer or identifier match. High-quality paired reads were merged with COPE v1.2.5, and unique nucleotide sequences were defined as clonotypes. MiTCR v1.1 was used to align the clonotypes against IMGT TRBV, TRBD and TRBJ reference segments. Only V-J combinations with frequency above 0.0001, covering approximately 99% of repertoires, were analysed. The TCS score was defined as the ratio of F50 (clonal expansion) to E x V (chaos), calculated using BLOSUM62-based TCRdist between CDR3 peptides within each V-J. Welch's t-statistics and random forest reduced fewer than 600 V-J features to 13, which were used in a naive Bayes classifier (R e1071). TCRdb trimmed public reads at Q25 via fastp, called clones via MiXCR and kept in-frame beta chains. Identical CDR3 protein sequences are pooled into one entry, listed with their most common genes and DNA. The V and J calls here are based on TCRdb, not the publication. The sample table records roughly 300,000 distinct CDR3 sequences; about 25% of these occur just once. The ten largest clones add up to over 25% of the sample.

Of note for this clonotype: The target of this receptor is not known. Per-nucleotide qualities are absent, and no much larger clonotype sits a single base away.

V is pared back by 6 bases and J by 7 bases, with 25 bases lying between the germline termini. The CDR3 goes from the cysteine to the phenylalanine over 16 residues. The DNA shown is the 48-base CDR3, in frame from base 1. Based on the germline V gene, the CDR1 and CDR2 sequences are MDHEN and SYDVKM. Recombination connected TRBV28 to TRBJ2-7; TRBD1 is a possible D gene, resting on 5 matching bases. Sequencing used blood. This TCR came from a man in his forties or fifties with Graves' hyperthyroidism that later progressed to Graves' ophthalmopathy. The DNA sequence is as follows: TGTGCCAGCAGCTACGCCAGCAGGGCACGACTTAGGGAGCAGTACTTC. Translated, this gives CASSYASRARLREQYF. Reference TRBV28 and TRBJ2-7 proteins supply the regions before and after the CDR3; the full variable domain is: DVKVTQSSRYLVKRTGEKVFLECVQDMDHENMFWYRQDPGLGLRLIYFSYDVKMKEKGDIPEGYSVSREKKERFSLILESASTNQTSMYLCASSYASRARLREQYFGPGTRLTVT.